The rows below give T cell receptor beta chains drawn from one sample of a study of blood T cell repertoires in COVID-19. Clones were sequenced by immunoSEQ multiplex PCR, and TCRdb holds only the in-frame ones, with some missing. Among roughly 130,000 clones listed, 80% to 85% were seen once. Sample: peripheral blood. The receptor source for this set is a woman aged 30 to 39 who had recovered from COVID-19. Each CDR3 is given with its conserved first and last residue. The D gene is left open where the match is weak. Clone size is stated in some rows and not others, as once, few, many or a class when expanded.

V	D	J	size	DNA	CDR3
TRBV6-5	NA	TRBJ2-2	NA	TGTGCCAGCAGGCCCGGGATCCTCACCGGGGAGCTGTTTTTT	CASRPGILTGELFF
TRBV9	TRBD2	TRBJ2-5	NA	TGTGCCAGCAGCGTGACTAGCGGGAGAGGCGGGGAGACCCAGTACTTC	CASSVTSGRGGETQYF
TRBV6-5	NA	TRBJ1-1	NA	TGTGCCAGCAGTCGCAGGGTGAACACTGAAGCTTTCTTT	CASSRRVNTEAFF
TRBV28	TRBD2	TRBJ2-5	NA	TGTGCCAGCAGTAATGTAGCGGGACCAACGACCCAGTACTTC	CASSNVAGPTTQYF
TRBV19	TRBD2	TRBJ2-1	NA	TGTGCCAGTAGTCTACTAGCGGGAGGGCGAGATGAGCAGTTCTTC	CASSLLAGGRDEQFF
TRBV2	NA	TRBJ2-3	NA	TGTGCCAGCAGTGAAAGGATAGGGGTTAGCACAGATACGCAGTATTTT	CASSERIGVSTDTQYF
TRBV10-2	TRBD1	TRBJ2-7	once	TGCGCCAGCAGTGAGGACAGGGGAAGGCAGAACGAGCAGTACTTC	CASSEDRGRQNEQYF
TRBV6-5	TRBD1	TRBJ2-2	NA	TGTGCCAGCAGCCCCGACAGGGAAGCCGGGGAGCTGTTTTTT	CASSPDREAGELFF
TRBV6-5	TRBD1	TRBJ2-7	NA	TGTGCCAGCAGTTACTCGGCCGCAGGGGGCTACGAGCAGTACTTC	CASSYSAAGGYEQYF
TRBV19	TRBD1	TRBJ1-1	NA	TGTGCCAGTAGTATAGAGAGGGACAGGGAGAACACTGAAGCTTTCTTT	CASSIERDRENTEAFF
TRBV6-2/TRBV6-3	NA	TRBJ1-1	NA	TGTGCCAGCAGCTCCGAGTGGGACACCTCTTTCGGCACTGAAGCTTTCTTT	CASSSEWDTSFGTEAFF
TRBV6-5	NA	TRBJ2-5	NA	TGTGCCAGCAGTTACGGCAGGGAAGAGACCCAGTACTTC	CASSYGREETQYF
TRBV5-8	NA	TRBJ1-1	few	TGTGCCAGCAGCCCAGACGAGGGCCGCACTGAAGCTTTCTTT	CASSPDEGRTEAFF
TRBV27	TRBD2	TRBJ2-1	NA	TGTGCCAGCCTTAGTTTAGTCTTAGCGGGGGGGCCTCGGAATGAGCAGTTCTTC	CASLSLVLAGGPRNEQFF
TRBV6-5	NA	TRBJ2-7	NA	TGTGCCAGCAGTTATTCGTCAGTACGTCTCGAGCAGTACTTC	CASSYSSVRLEQYF
TRBV19	NA	TRBJ1-4	NA	TGTGCCAGTAGTAGCACCCGACAGAATGAAAAACTGTTTTTT	CASSSTRQNEKLFF
TRBV4-2	TRBD1	TRBJ2-3	once	TGTGCCAGCAGCCAGAGACCGGGACAGGGAACAGATACGCAGTATTTT	CASSQRPGQGTDTQYF
TRBV3-1/TRBV3-2	TRBD2	TRBJ2-1	NA	TGTGCCAGCAGCCAGGGACTAGCGGGGGGTTACAATGAGCAGTTCTTC	CASSQGLAGGYNEQFF
TRBV7-8	TRBD1	TRBJ1-5	NA	TGTGCCAGCAGCTCGCTGACAGGGAGGTCGAATCAGCCCCAGCATTTT	CASSSLTGRSNQPQHF
TRBV29-1	NA	TRBJ2-5	once	TGCAGCGTTAGTAGTGGAGACTACCAAGAGACCCAGTACTTC	CSVSSGDYQETQYF
TRBV5-1	TRBD2	TRBJ2-7	NA	TGCGCCAGCAGCTTGTTTCTCGCGGGAGCGGGAGGCCCTAGGTACGAGCAGTACTTC	CASSLFLAGAGGPRYEQYF
TRBV19	TRBD1	TRBJ2-7	NA	TGTGCCAGTAAGGGACAGGGGGACGAGCAGTACTTC	CASKGQGDEQYF
TRBV12-3/TRBV12-4	NA	TRBJ1-2	NA	TGTGCCAGCAGACCAACTACAGGAGGCTACACCTTC	CASRPTTGGYTF
TRBV2	NA	TRBJ1-5	NA	TGTGCCAGCAGTGGGTCAGGGGAACAGCCCCAGCATTTT	CASSGSGEQPQHF
TRBV5-1	TRBD1	TRBJ1-2	few	TGCGCCAGCAGCCGGGACAGGGAGGGCTACACCTTC	CASSRDREGYTF
TRBV7-2	NA	TRBJ2-3	NA	TGTGCCAGCAGCCCGGGACTCCCTCTGATCACAGATACGCAGTATTTT	CASSPGLPLITDTQYF
TRBV2	TRBD2	TRBJ2-7	NA	TGTGCCAGCAGAACGACTAGCGGGACCGTCGAGCAGTACTTC	CASRTTSGTVEQYF
TRBV7-6	TRBD2	TRBJ2-3	NA	TGTGCCAGCAGCTTAAGTGGACTAGCGGGAGAACCGGCAGATACGCAGTATTTT	CASSLSGLAGEPADTQYF
TRBV24-1	NA	TRBJ1-1	NA	TGTGCCACCAGTGGGCCCGCAGGGCGTTCTGATTTTGGCACTGAAGCTTTCTTT	CATSGPAGRSDFGTEAFF
TRBV5-8	TRBD1	TRBJ1-5	NA	TGTGCCAGCAACCTTCCTCAGGGACAGACGCCCCAGCATTTT	CASNLPQGQTPQHF
TRBV6-1	TRBD1	TRBJ1-2	once	TGTGCCAGCAGTGAAACCGGGACAGGACCCTATGGCTACACCTTC	CASSETGTGPYGYTF
TRBV29-1	TRBD1	TRBJ1-2	NA	TGCAGCGTTGAAACCGGGACAGGGAAGATTAATGGCTACACCTTC	CSVETGTGKINGYTF
TRBV6-1	NA	TRBJ1-6	NA	TGTGCCAGCAGTGAAGCTCAGGGTTCGACACCCCTCCACTTT	CASSEAQGSTPLHF
TRBV9	TRBD2	TRBJ2-1	NA	TGTGCCAGCAGCGTAGAAGCGGGAGGGTCCTACAATGAGCAGTTCTTC	CASSVEAGGSYNEQFF
TRBV6-6	TRBD1	TRBJ2-2	NA	TGTGCCAGCAGCCGACAGGGGGGCACCGGGGAGCTGTTTTTT	CASSRQGGTGELFF
TRBV2	TRBD1	TRBJ2-5	NA	TGTGCCAGCAGTGCACAGGGGATAGAGACCCAGTACTTC	CASSAQGIETQYF
TRBV4-1	NA	TRBJ1-2	NA	TGCGCCAGCAGCCAAGTGATGGTTCGGGGGGCTGTAGACTATGGCTACACCTTC	CASSQVMVRGAVDYGYTF
TRBV2	NA	TRBJ2-7	NA	TGTGCCAGCAGCGACCCTTCTTCGCTGGAAGCGCTGATATCCTACGAGCAGTACTTC	CASSDPSSLEALISYEQYF
TRBV4-1	NA	TRBJ1-2	NA	TGCGCCAGCAGCGACATCGTCAGGACTAAGAACTATGGCTACACCTTC	CASSDIVRTKNYGYTF
TRBV25-1	NA	TRBJ1-3	NA	TGTGCCAGCAGGGACAGCTCTGGAAACACCATATATTTT	CASRDSSGNTIYF
TRBV5-4	NA	TRBJ2-2	NA	TGTGCCAGCAGCCCGAACCCAGCGGCGAACACCGGGGAGCTGTTTTTT	CASSPNPAANTGELFF
TRBV21-1	NA	TRBJ2-7	NA	TGTGCCAGCAGCAGGAGTGGCCACGAGCAGTACTTC	CASSRSGHEQYF
TRBV5-1	NA	TRBJ2-3	NA	TGCGCCAGCACTACAGGGAGTAGCTCAGATACGCAGTATTTT	CASTTGSSSDTQYF
TRBV18	NA	TRBJ2-7	NA	TGTGCCAGCTCACCAACTAGCTCAAACTCCTACGAGCAGTACTTC	CASSPTSSNSYEQYF
TRBV5-8	TRBD2	TRBJ2-2	NA	TGTGCCAGCAGCTTGGATGCGGGAGATAACACCGGGGAGCTGTTTTTT	CASSLDAGDNTGELFF
TRBV5-1	NA	TRBJ1-5	NA	TGCGCCAGCAGCTTGGCCCCCCAGGCCGAAGGGAGTCAGCCCCAGCATTTT	CASSLAPQAEGSQPQHF
TRBV30	NA	TRBJ2-3	NA	TGTGCCTGGAGACTAGCAGTTGCTAATACGCAGTATTTT	CAWRLAVANTQYF
TRBV7-7	NA	TRBJ2-1	NA	TGTGCTAGCAGCTTAGTACTCTCCTCGGTCGATGAGCAGTTCTTC	CASSLVLSSVDEQFF
TRBV11-2	TRBD1	TRBJ1-3	few	TGTGCCAGCAGCCGGGGACAGGGGGGAGGATACACCATATATTTT	CASSRGQGGGYTIYF